Shown below are 21 T cell receptor beta chains from a single sample sequenced in a study of blood T cell repertoires in COVID-19. Here immunoSEQ multiplex PCR was the method, and the copy in TCRdb shows in-frame clones only, minus some. Here the sample spans a few hundred thousand clones, 70% to 85% being singletons. The sample taken for sequencing was peripheral blood. These receptors were collected from a human donor with acute or convalescent COVID-19. The donor label of this sample is uncertain.

This clone was found a few times. Other DNA sequences of this sample code for an identical CDR3. The chain carries TRBV11-2 and TRBJ2-7; possibly TRBD2 for D (6 bases). V was shortened by 8 bases and J by 5 bases, with 13 bases between the two germline ends. The CDR3 length is 12 residues. Germline V gene sequence: CDR1 SGHAT, CDR2 FQNNGV. CDR3 coding DNA: TGTGCCAGCTCGTCCCCGGGGGACGAGCAGTACTTC. Translation gives CASSSPGDEQYF.

The V gene is TRBV9, the J gene TRBJ1-2; possibly TRBD1 for D (5 bases). The CDR3 contains 14 residues. The V end lost 1 base, the J end lost 8 bases, and 15 bases lay between the germline ends. The germline gives CDR1 SGDLS, CDR2 YYNGEE. The CDR3 DNA follows: TGTGCCAGCAGCGTAATGAGCTCCGGGGGAGGCTACACCTTC. Protein sequence: CASSVMSSGGGYTF.

The chain uses TRBV2 and TRBJ2-5; possible D gene TRBD2, 5 bases. The CDR3 extends over 15 amino acids. The germline V gene has CDR1 SNHLY and CDR2 FYNNEI. Trimming cost V 4 bases and J 2 bases, with 14 bases left between them. The CDR3 sequence: CASSGIALIQETQYF. The CDR3, as DNA: TGTGCCAGCAGTGGTATAGCGCTTATTCAAGAGACCCAGTACTTC.

The chain employs TRBV21-1 and TRBJ1-4; whether TRBD1, the table's D call, matches the DNA was not checked. TRBV21-1 is shown as a pseudogene. The CDR3 contains 16 residues. The CDR3 bases are TGTGCCAGCAGCAAAGACCGAAGGGGGCGGAATGAAAAACTGTTTTTT. Translation gives CASSKDRRGRNEKLFF.

This chain connects TRBV5-1 to TRBJ2-1, with D perhaps TRBD1 (6 bases). V lost 2 bases and J lost 0, with 12 bases in between. CDR1 is SGHRS, CDR2 YFSETQ, per germline. The CDR3 length is 16 residues. The CDR3 reads CASSFQGQSSYNEQFF. For the CDR3, the DNA is TGCGCCAGCAGCTTCCAAGGACAGAGCTCCTACAATGAGCAGTTCTTC.

This clone has a single count. The chain couples TRBV5-1 to TRBJ1-4; possibly TRBD1 for D (5 bases). V gave up 3 bases and J gave up 5 bases, with 11 bases separating them. The V gene's germline CDR1 is SGHRS and CDR2 YFSETQ. This CDR3 region has 14 residues. Here the CDR3 DNA reads TGCGCCAGCAGCTCGGGGGGAGGAAATGAAAAACTGTTTTTT. Its protein is CASSSGGGNEKLFF.

The chain has TRBV6-6 and TRBJ1-1; no clear D. This CDR3 is built from 13 residues. V was shortened by 8 bases and J by 7 bases, with 17 bases between the two germline ends. Per the germline V gene, CDR1 is MNHNY and CDR2 is SVGAGI (reference sequence). DNA of the CDR3: TGTGCCAGCTTACAAGCGAATTTCGGTGAAGCTTTCTTT. The encoded protein is CASLQANFGEAFF.

The genes are TRBV2 and TRBJ1-5; no definite D call. Trimming removed 6 bases at V and 4 bases at J, with 7 bases between. The CDR3 has 12 amino acids. The germline V gene has CDR1 SNHLY and CDR2 FYNNEI. The CDR3, as DNA: TGTGCCAGCAGCGGGAATAATCAGCCCCAGCATTTT. It translates to CASSGNNQPQHF. Based on the CDR3 plus reference TRBV2 and TRBJ1-5, the full variable domain is EPEVTQTPSHQVTQMGQEVILRCVPISNHLYFYWYRQILGQKVEFLVSFYNNEISEKSEIFDDQFSVERPDGSNFTLKIRSTKLEDSAMYFCASSGNNQPQHFGDGTRLSIL.

This sequence joins TRBV27 and TRBJ1-2, with D possibly matching TRBD1 (6 bases). The CDR3 length is 13 residues. Trimming took 6 bases from V and 8 from J, leaving 16 bases between them. Germline CDR1 MNHEY, CDR2 SMNVEV (reference sequence). CDR3 nucleotide sequence: TGTGCCAGCAGCAACGATTACAGGGTCGGCTACACCTTC. Its translation is CASSNDYRVGYTF.

The chain combines TRBV10-3 with TRBJ1-1; 8 nucleotides line up with TRBD1. V lost 6 bases and J lost 3; bases outside the gene matches: 6. The germline V gene encodes CDR1 ENHRY and CDR2 SYGVKD. This CDR3 is built from 14 residues. The CDR3 protein is CAISRTGSYTEAFF. CDR3 nucleotides: TGTGCCATCAGCCGGACAGGGTCTTACACTGAAGCTTTCTTT.

The rearrangement uses TRBV28 and TRBJ1-5, with 10 nucleotides matching TRBD1. The germline V gene has CDR1 MDHEN and CDR2 SYDVKM. The CDR3 consists of 14 residues. Losses at the gene ends were 6 bases for V and 6 bases for J; bases not matched to a gene: 5. The CDR3 region has the DNA TGTGCCAGCAGAGGACAGGGGGACCGTCAGCCCCAGCATTTT. Translated: CASRGQGDRQPQHF.

This clone has just one count. The sample contains more than one DNA sequence encoding this CDR3. The rearrangement uses TRBV3-1 (or the pseudogene TRBV3-2) and TRBJ1-1; D is ambiguous. The length of the CDR3 is 14 residues. V was clipped by 1 base and J by 1 base, with 7 bases between them. Germline CDR1 LGHDT, CDR2 YNNKEL (reference sequence). CDR3 residues: CASSQVRGNTEAFF. The CDR3 DNA reads TGTGCCAGCAGCCAAGTGCGAGGGAACACTGAAGCTTTCTTT.

The rearrangement joins TRBV18 to TRBJ1-1; the D gene is possibly TRBD1 (5 bases). Germline V gene sequence: CDR1 KGHSH, CDR2 LQKENI. This CDR3 has 17 amino acids. Trimming took 2 bases from V and 5 from J, leaving 21 bases between them. The DNA for the CDR3 is TGTGCCAGCTCACCAAATTATCTCCGCGCAGGGAGGACTGAAGCTTTCTTT. It specifies CASSPNYLRAGRTEAFF.

The rearrangement links TRBV6-1 to TRBJ1-2; D unclear. V lost 1 base and J lost 4, with 4 bases in between. This CDR3 comprises 12 residues. The V gene's germline CDR1 is MNHNS and CDR2 SASEGT. The CDR3 is CASSEGPYGYTF. As DNA, the CDR3 is TGTGCCAGCAGTGAAGGGCCCTATGGCTACACCTTC.

In this sample, this clone turned up a few times. The chain recombines TRBV6-5 with TRBJ2-2, with 7 bases aligning to TRBD2. CDR3 length: 15 residues. Trimming cost V 10 bases and J 3 bases; bases outside gene matches: 11. CDR1 and CDR2 (germline): MNHEY, SVGAGI. CDR3 residues: CATRGGSMDTGELFF. CDR3 sequence (DNA): TGTGCCACGAGAGGCGGGAGCATGGACACCGGGGAGCTGTTTTTT.

This clone was counted between two and nine times. The chain combines TRBV20-1 with TRBJ1-1; D call uncertain. CDR3 length: 11 residues. Germline CDR1 is DFQATT and CDR2 is SNEGSKA (reference sequence). In nucleotides, the CDR3 is TGCGTTCCCCGTTTGAACACTGAAGCTTTCTTT. Translating it yields CVPRLNTEAFF.

DNA for the CDR3: TGTGCCAGTAGTATAATCGGTGGTGGGGCCAACGTCCTGACTTTC. Its translation is CASSIIGGGANVLTF. The chain links TRBV19 to TRBJ2-6, with D uncertain. Germline CDR1 LNHDA, CDR2 SQIVND (reference sequence). V shed 2 bases and J shed 3 bases, with 8 bases lying between them. This CDR3 region has 15 residues.

V usage is TRBV6-1 and J usage is TRBJ2-7; 8 bases agree with TRBD1. Germline loops: CDR1 MNHNS, CDR2 SASEGT. V shed 0 bases and J 2 bases; nucleotides not matched to a gene: 9. The CDR3 loop spans 17 amino acids. CDR3 nucleotide sequence: TGTGCCAGCAGTGAAGCGCTTAGAGGGACAGGACCCTACGAGCAGTACTTC. Translated, it gives CASSEALRGTGPYEQYF.

The V call is TRBV10-3, the J call TRBJ2-7; the match to TRBD2 covers 12 bases. J lost 3 bases, V lost 4 bases, and 7 bases had no gene match. The CDR3 has 16 residues. The V gene's germline CDR1 is ENHRY and CDR2 SYGVKD. CDR3 DNA sequence: TGTGCCATCAGTGTTACGGGACTAGCGGGCAGCTACGAGCAGTACTTC. It yields the protein CAISVTGLAGSYEQYF.

In its sample, this clone was seen once. The chain uses TRBV21-1 and TRBJ2-7; the table gives TRBD2 as D, unverified against the DNA. TRBV21-1 is a documented pseudogene. The CDR3 is 13 amino acids. CDR3 sequence: CASRSSGSYEQYF. The CDR3 nucleotides read TGTGCCAGCAGGAGTAGCGGGAGCTACGAGCAGTACTTC.

A word on this clone: This CDR3 is also generated by other DNA sequences in the sample. The chain carries TRBV12-3 or TRBV12-4 and TRBJ2-7; D is perhaps TRBD1 (6 bases). V lost 5 bases and J lost 4, with 9 bases in between. The CDR3 runs to 12 residues. The DNA of the CDR3 is TGTGCCAGCAGTCCACAGGGATACGAGCAGTACTTC. It yields the protein CASSPQGYEQYF.